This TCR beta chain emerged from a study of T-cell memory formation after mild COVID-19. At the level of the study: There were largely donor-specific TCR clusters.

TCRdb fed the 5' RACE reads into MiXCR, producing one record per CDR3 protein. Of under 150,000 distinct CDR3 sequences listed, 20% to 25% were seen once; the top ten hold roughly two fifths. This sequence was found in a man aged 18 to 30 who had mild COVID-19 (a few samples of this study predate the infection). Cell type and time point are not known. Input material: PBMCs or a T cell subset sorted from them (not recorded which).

CDR3 region: CASSSVSGSGNTIYF. CDR3 sequence (DNA): TGTGCCAGCAGCTCAGTCAGTGGCTCTGGAAACACCATATATTTT. The chain has TRBV7-9 and TRBJ1-3; unclear D gene. V lost 4 bases to trimming and J lost 0 bases, with 10 bases between them. The CDR3 has 15 residues. Germline CDR1 SEHNR, CDR2 FQNEAQ (reference sequence).